The T cell receptor beta chain described here comes from a study of PD-1 blockade in mismatch repair-deficient tumors. Germline V lookup: CDR1 KGHSH, CDR2 LQKENI. V shed 2 bases and J shed 6 bases, with 11 bases lying between them. The CDR3 extends over 14 amino acids. Sequenced by immunoSEQ multiplex PCR; TCRdb stores in-frame clones only, minus some. The sample has some 17,000 clones; roughly 84% are singletons. The TCR-sequenced patients were a few responders to pembrolizumab. The V gene is TRBV18, the J gene TRBJ1-3, with D uncertain. This sequence originates from an adult with mismatch repair-deficient cancer. The sequencing used PBMCs, collected less than 25 weeks after starting pembrolizumab. In DNA, the CDR3 is TGTGCCAGCTCACCAGATCAGATATTAAACACCATATATTTT. It yields the protein CASSPDQILNTIYF.